This T cell receptor (beta chain) was sequenced in a study of T cell responses to AZD1222 COVID-19 vaccine. Findings of the study overall: Spike-wide vaccine-associated CD4 TCRs dominated at 160-218 and 743-854.

In the case of this clone: Its antigen is not known.

Clones were read by immunoSEQ multiplex PCR, and TCRdb kept only the in-frame ones, dropping some. The sample comprises some 170,000 clones, more than 90% of which are singletons, and around 3% rests with the top ten. Germline V lookup: CDR1 MNHEY, CDR2 SVGAGI. CDR3 size: 15 residues. Between the trimmed V and J ends, which lost 7 bases and 5 bases, there was a span of 20 bases. Sequencing was performed on peripheral blood, taken on day 0 of AZD1222 vaccination. The sequence came from an adult in good health. The chain uses TRBV6-5 and TRBJ1-2; a possible D gene is TRBD1 (6 bases). CDR3 coding DNA: TGTGCCAGCACCCCGGAGTGGGGGCCGGGGTATGGCTACACCTTC. Amino acid sequence: CASTPEWGPGYGYTF.